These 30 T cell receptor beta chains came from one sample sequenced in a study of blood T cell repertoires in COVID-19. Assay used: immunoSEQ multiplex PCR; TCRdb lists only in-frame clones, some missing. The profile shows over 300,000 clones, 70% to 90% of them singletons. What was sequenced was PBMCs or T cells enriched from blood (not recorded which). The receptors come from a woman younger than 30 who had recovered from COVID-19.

CDR3 loop: CASIIWAYRELEARPQNTEAFF. The CDR3 nucleotides are TGTGCCAGTATAATCTGGGCATACAGGGAACTCGAAGCCCGGCCCCAGAACACTGAAGCTTTCTTT. The V and J genes are TRBV19 and TRBJ1-1, with a possible D match to TRBD1 (6 bases). Between the trimmed V and J ends, which lost 7 bases and 1 base, there was a span of 37 bases. The length of the CDR3 is 22 residues. Looked up from germline, CDR1 is LNHDA and CDR2 is SQIVND (reference sequence).

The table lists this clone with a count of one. CDR3: CASSPELSGTGIYNEQFF. Written as DNA, the CDR3 is TGTGCCAGCAGCCCAGAATTGTCCGGGACAGGGATCTACAATGAGCAGTTCTTC. This chain uses TRBV3-1 (or the pseudogene TRBV3-2) with TRBJ2-1; TRBD1 aligns across 9 bases. The CDR3 is made up of 18 amino acids. Trimming at V came to 4 bases and at J to 3 bases, leaving 13 bases not matched to a gene. The germline gives CDR1 LGHDT, CDR2 YNNKEL (reference sequence).

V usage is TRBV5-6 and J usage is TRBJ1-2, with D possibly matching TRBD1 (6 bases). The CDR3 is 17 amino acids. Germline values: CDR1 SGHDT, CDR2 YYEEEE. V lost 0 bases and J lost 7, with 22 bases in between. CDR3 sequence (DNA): TGTGCCAGCAGCTTGGGCCCACCTAAAAGGGGGATCGGTGGCTACACCTTC. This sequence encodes CASSLGPPKRGIGGYTF.

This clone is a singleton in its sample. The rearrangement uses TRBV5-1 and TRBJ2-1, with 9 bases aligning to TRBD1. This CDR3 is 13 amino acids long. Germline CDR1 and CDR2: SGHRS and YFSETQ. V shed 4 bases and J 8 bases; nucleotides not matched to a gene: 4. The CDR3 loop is CASSQDRGDEQFF. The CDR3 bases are TGCGCCAGCAGCCAGGACAGGGGCGATGAGCAGTTCTTC. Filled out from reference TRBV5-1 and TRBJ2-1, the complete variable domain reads KAGVTQTPRYLIKTRGQQVTLSCSPISGHRSVSWYQQTPGQGLQFLFEYFSETQRNKGNFPGRFSGRQFSNSRSEMNVSTLELGDSALYLCASSQDRGDEQFFGPGTRLTVL.

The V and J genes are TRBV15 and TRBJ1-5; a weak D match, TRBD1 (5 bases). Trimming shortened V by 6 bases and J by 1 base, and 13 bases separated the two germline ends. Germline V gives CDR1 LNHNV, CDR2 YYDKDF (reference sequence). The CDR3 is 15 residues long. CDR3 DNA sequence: TGTGCCACCAGTCGGGCCCAGGGCAGCAATCAGCCCCAGCATTTT. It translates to CATSRAQGSNQPQHF.

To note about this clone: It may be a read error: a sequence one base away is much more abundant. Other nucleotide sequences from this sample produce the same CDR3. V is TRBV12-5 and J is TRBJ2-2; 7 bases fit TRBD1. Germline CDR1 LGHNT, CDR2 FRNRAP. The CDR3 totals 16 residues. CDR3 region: CASGSGQALNTGELFF. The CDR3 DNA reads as TGTGCTAGCGGTTCCGGACAGGCATTGAACACCGGGGAGCTGTTTTTT.

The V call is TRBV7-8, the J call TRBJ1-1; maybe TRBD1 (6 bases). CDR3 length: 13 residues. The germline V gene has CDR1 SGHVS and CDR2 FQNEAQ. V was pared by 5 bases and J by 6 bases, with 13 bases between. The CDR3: CASSQDSGAEAFF. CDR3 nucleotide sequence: TGTGCCAGCAGCCAGGACTCAGGGGCTGAAGCTTTCTTT.

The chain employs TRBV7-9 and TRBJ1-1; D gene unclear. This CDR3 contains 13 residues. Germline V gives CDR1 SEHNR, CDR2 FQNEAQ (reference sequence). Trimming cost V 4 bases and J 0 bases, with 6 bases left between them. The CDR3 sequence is CASSSYLNTEAFF. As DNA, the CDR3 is TGTGCCAGCAGCTCCTACCTGAACACTGAAGCTTTCTTT.

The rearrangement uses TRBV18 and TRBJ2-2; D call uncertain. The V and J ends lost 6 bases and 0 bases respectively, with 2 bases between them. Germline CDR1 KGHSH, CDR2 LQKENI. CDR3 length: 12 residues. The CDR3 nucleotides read TGTGCCAGCTCCACGAACACCGGGGAGCTGTTTTTT. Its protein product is CASSTNTGELFF.

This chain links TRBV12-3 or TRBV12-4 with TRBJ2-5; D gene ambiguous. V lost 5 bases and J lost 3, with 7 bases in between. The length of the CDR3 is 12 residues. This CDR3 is CASSGTEETQYF. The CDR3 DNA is TGTGCCAGCAGTGGTACTGAAGAGACCCAGTACTTC.

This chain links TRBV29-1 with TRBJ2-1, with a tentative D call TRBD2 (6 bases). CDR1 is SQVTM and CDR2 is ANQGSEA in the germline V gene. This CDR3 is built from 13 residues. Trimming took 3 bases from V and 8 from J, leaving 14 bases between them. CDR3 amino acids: CSVERESHYEQFF. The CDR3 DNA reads TGCAGCGTTGAGCGGGAAAGCCACTATGAGCAGTTCTTC.

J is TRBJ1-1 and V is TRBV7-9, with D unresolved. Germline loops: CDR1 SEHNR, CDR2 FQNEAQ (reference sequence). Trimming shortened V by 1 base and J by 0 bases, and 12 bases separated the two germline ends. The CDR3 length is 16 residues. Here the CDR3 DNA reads TGTGCCAGCAGCTTAGATATCCGGGTCATGAACACTGAAGCTTTCTTT. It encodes CASSLDIRVMNTEAFF. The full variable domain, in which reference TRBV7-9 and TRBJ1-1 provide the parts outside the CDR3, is DTGVSQNPRHKITKRGQNVTFRCDPISEHNRLYWYRQTLGQGPEFLTYFQNEAQLEKSRLLSDRFSAERPKGSFSTLEIQRTEQGDSAMYLCASSLDIRVMNTEAFFGQGTRLTVV.

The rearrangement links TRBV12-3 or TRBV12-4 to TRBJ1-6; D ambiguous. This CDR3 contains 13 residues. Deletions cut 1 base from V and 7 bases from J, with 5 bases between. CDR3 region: CASSLGRNSPLHF. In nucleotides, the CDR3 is TGTGCCAGCAGTTTAGGGCGGAATTCACCCCTCCACTTT.

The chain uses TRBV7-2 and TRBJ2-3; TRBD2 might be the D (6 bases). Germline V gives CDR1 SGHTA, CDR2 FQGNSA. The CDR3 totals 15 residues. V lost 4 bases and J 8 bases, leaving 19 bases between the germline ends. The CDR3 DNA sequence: TGTGCCAGCAGCTCTTTTGGAGGGCCCTCGGGTACGCAGTATTTT. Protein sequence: CASSSFGGPSGTQYF.

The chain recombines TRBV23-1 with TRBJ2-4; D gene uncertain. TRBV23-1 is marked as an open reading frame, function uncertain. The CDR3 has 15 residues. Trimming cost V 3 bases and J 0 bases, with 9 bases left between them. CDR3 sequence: CASSHGSPAKNIQYF. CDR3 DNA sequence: TGCGCCAGCAGTCACGGGTCCCCAGCCAAAAACATTCAGTACTTC.

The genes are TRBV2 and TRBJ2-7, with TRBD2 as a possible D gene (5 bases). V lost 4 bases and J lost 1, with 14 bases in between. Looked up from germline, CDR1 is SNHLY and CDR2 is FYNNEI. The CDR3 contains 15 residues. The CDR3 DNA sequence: TGTGCCAGCAGTGTCGATCTCAGGACTTCCTACGAGCAGTACTTC. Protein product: CASSVDLRTSYEQYF.

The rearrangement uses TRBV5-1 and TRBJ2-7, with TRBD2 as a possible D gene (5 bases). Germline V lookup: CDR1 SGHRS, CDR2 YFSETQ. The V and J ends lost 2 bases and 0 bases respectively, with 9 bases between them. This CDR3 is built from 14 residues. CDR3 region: CASSFSESSYEQYF. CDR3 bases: TGCGCCAGCAGCTTTAGCGAAAGCTCCTACGAGCAGTACTTC.

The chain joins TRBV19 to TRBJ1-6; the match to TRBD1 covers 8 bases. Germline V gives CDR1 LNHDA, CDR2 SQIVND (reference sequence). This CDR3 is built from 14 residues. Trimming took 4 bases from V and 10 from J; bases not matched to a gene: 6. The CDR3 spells CASSTDRGDSPLHF. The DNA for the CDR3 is TGTGCCAGTAGTACCGACAGGGGAGACTCACCCCTCCACTTT.

Here the CDR3 reads CASSQTTGDYGYTF. In DNA form, the CDR3 reads TGTGCCAGCAGCCAGACGACAGGGGACTATGGCTACACCTTC. This sequence joins TRBV3-1 (or the pseudogene TRBV3-2) and TRBJ1-2; 8 positions match TRBD1. V shed 3 bases and J 3 bases; nucleotides not matched to a gene: 3. The CDR3 runs to 14 residues. Germline CDR1 LGHDT, CDR2 YNNKEL (reference sequence).

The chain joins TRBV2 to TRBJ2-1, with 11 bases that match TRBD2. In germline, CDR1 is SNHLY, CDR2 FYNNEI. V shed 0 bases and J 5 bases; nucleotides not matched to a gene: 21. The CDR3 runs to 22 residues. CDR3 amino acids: CASSEALILRDSGTSGHNEQFF. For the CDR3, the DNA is TGTGCCAGCAGTGAAGCGCTAATTTTGAGGGACTCTGGGACTAGCGGACACAATGAGCAGTTCTTC. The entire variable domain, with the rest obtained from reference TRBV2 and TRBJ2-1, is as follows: EPEVTQTPSHQVTQMGQEVILRCVPISNHLYFYWYRQILGQKVEFLVSFYNNEISEKSEIFDDQFSVERPDGSNFTLKIRSTKLEDSAMYFCASSEALILRDSGTSGHNEQFFGPGTRLTVL.

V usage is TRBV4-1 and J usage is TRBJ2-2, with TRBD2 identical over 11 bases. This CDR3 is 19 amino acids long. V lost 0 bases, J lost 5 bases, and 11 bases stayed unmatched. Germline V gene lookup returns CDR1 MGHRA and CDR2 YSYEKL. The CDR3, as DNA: TGCGCCAGCAGCCAAGACCCCCCCGCTAGCGGGAGGTTGACCGGGGAGCTGTTTTTT. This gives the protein CASSQDPPASGRLTGELFF.

The CDR3 region has the DNA TGTGCCAGCAGCCAAGAAGGCCAGGGTGGGTTAGAGACCCAGTACTTC. Its protein product is CASSQEGQGGLETQYF. This sequence joins TRBV4-2 and TRBJ2-5, with D tentatively TRBD1 (5 bases). V was cut by 0 bases and J by 4 bases, with 15 bases left in between. Germline CDR1 is LGHNA and CDR2 is YNFKEQ. The CDR3 sequence is 16 residues long.

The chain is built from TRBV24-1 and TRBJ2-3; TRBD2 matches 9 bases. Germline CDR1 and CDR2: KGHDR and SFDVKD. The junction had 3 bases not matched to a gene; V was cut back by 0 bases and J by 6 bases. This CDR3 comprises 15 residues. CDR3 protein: CATSDLAGGPDTQYF. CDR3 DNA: TGTGCCACCAGTGATTTGGCGGGAGGGCCTGATACGCAGTATTTT.

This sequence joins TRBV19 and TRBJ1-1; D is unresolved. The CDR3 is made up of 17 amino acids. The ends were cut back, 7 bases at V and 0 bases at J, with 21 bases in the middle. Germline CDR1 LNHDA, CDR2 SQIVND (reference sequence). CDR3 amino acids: CASTTRQTLTMNTEAFF. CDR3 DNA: TGTGCCAGTACCACGCGGCAGACGCTTACGATGAACACTGAAGCTTTCTTT.

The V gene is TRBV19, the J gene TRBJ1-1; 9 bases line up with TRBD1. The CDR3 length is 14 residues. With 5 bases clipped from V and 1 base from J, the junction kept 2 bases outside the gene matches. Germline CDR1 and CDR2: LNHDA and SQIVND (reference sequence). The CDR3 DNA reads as TGTGCCAGTAGTGGGGGACAGGGGAACACTGAAGCTTTCTTT. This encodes CASSGGQGNTEAFF.

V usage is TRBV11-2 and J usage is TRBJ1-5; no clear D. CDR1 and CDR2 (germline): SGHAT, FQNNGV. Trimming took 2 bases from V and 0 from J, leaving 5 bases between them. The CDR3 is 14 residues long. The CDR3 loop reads CASSLTASNQPQHF. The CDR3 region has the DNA TGTGCCAGCAGCTTAACAGCTAGCAATCAGCCCCAGCATTTT.

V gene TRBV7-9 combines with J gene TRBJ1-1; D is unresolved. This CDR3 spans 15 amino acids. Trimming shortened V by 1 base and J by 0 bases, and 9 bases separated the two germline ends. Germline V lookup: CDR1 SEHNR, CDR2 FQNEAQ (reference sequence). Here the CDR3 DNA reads TGTGCCAGCAGCTTAGAGGGAGGCCTGAACACTGAAGCTTTCTTT. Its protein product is CASSLEGGLNTEAFF.

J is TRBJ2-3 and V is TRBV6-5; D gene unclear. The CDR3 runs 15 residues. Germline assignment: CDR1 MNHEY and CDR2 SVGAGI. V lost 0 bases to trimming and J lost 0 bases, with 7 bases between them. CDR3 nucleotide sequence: TGTGCCAGCAGTTACTCGGCAGAAAGCACAGATACGCAGTATTTT. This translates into CASSYSAESTDTQYF.

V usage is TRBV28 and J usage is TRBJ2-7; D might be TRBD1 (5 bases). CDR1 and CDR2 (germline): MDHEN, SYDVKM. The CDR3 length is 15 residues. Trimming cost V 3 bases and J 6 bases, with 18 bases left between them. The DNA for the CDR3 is TGTGCCAGCAGTTTGGAGCAGGGTGACCTACTCGAGCAGTACTTC. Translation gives CASSLEQGDLLEQYF.

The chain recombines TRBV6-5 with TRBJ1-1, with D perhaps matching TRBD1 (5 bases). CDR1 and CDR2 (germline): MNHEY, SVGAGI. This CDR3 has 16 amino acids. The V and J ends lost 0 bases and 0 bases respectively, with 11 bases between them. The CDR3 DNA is TGTGCCAGCAGTTACTCTATCGGGGGGATGAACACTGAAGCTTTCTTT. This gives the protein CASSYSIGGMNTEAFF.